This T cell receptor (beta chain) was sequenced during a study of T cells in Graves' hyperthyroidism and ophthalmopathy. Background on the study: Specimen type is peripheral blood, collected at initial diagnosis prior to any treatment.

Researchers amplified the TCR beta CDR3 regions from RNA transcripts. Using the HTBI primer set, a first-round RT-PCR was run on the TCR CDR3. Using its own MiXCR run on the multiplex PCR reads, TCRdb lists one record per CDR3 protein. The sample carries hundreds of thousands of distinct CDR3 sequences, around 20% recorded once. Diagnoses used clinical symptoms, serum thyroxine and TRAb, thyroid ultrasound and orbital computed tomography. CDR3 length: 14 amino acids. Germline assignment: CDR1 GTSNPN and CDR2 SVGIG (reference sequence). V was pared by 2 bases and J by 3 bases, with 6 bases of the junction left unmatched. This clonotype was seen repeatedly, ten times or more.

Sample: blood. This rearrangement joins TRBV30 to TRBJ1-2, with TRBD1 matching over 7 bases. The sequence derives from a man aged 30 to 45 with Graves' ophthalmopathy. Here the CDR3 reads CAWSPPGGYYGYTF. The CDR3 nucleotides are TGTGCCTGGAGTCCCCCAGGGGGGTACTATGGCTACACCTTC.